This T cell receptor beta chain derives from a study of identical twins. Each CDR3 protein is one row after TCRdb ran MiXCR on the 5' RACE reads. This table has 450,000 or so distinct CDR3 sequences, roughly 24% appearing once. The V end lost 5 bases, the J end lost 0 bases, and 8 bases lay between the germline ends. CDR3 length: 14 residues. The germline V gene has CDR1 SGHRS and CDR2 YFSETQ. The same sample was also used in a study of T cells expressing NK-cell markers. Turning to that study: Anti-gamma-delta TCR antibody use in several experiments restricted sorting to alpha-beta TCR T cells.

Sequenced sample: CD4+ T cells sorted from blood. The rearrangement links TRBV5-1 to TRBJ1-4; D unresolved. The receptor comes from a young woman in good health. In nucleotides, the CDR3 is TGCGCCAGCAGTCCCCTTGCAACTAATGAAAAACTGTTTTTT. This gives the protein CASSPLATNEKLFF.